This paragraph reports one T cell receptor (beta chain). Its antigen remains unknown. The sample comes from a study of CD8+ T cells in alopecia areata. Findings and limits, study-wide: The study found higher clonality in lesional than normal scalp, especially in alopecia totalis/universalis. Scalp clonality, along with expanded CD8+ clones among the top 100, was significantly decreased by tofacitinib.

CDR3 length: 13 residues. From germline, CDR1 is SNHLY and CDR2 FYNNEI. Trimming pared 7 bases from V and 6 bases from J, leaving 13 bases between. cDNA serving as the sequencing template came from extracted, reverse transcribed RNA. TCRdb's table, derived via immunoSEQ multiplex PCR, lists solely in-frame clones and lacks some. The table lists more than 95,000 clones, just over 85% of them singletons. Treatment denoted: oral pan-JAK inhibitor, 5-10 mg twice daily. The gene calls are TRBV2 and TRBJ2-1, with D unclear. The sample was CD8+ T cells sorted from blood, taken at roughly week 30, from a patient treated with tofacitinib. The TCR sequence derives from a human donor with alopecia areata. As DNA, the CDR3 is TGTGCCAGCATCGGTGTCATGGGCAATGAGCAGTTCTTC. This encodes CASIGVMGNEQFF.